This T cell receptor (beta chain) stems from a study of cytomegalovirus exposure and HLA in healthy donors (dated by TCRdb to 2015 to 2018). About the full investigation: According to an earlier analysis of a few hundred of the donors, some 170 million T cells yielded over 90 million unique TCR beta sequences and around 280 Gb of sequence data. Donor age, sex, ethnicity and CMV serostatus were collected together with the repertoire data. Typing coverage differed by locus: A, B, C, DRB1 and DQB1 were typed in roughly 620-630 donors, DQA1 in 500 to 550, DPA1 in 600 to 610, and DPB1 in 472. Roughly 310 gigabases of sequencing data and approximately 84 million unique TCR sequences were included in an early release covering around 600 HLA-typed donors. The study combined high-throughput TCR immunosequencing, statistical association of individual TCRs with disease status, and machine learning to predict cytomegalovirus infection status. Of the roughly 400 genotyped donors, 70% to 90% were placed in the genetic ancestry cluster associated with self-reported Caucasian donors. The aim of the study was to test whether cataloging public T cell receptors could identify signatures of past pathogen exposure. The study profiled the T cell repertoires of approximately 700 subjects by immunosequencing and related them to cytomegalovirus serostatus. In a later genetic analysis, genome-wide SNP genotypes for about three fifths of the roughly 670 donors were used, and that subset was treated as a discovery cohort. All discovery cohort repertoires had been generated on a single sequencing platform. A later analysis re-examined previously published TCR beta repertoires from about 700 donors and added high-resolution HLA genotyping to investigate patterns of TCR occurrence. A few DR-DQ haplotypes were treated as single units for association and clustering because of strong linkage in the cohort. In addition to the first cohort of roughly 670 subjects, a separate validation cohort of 120 different subjects was used. Among several hundred genotyped donors of the cohort, an average of about 220,000 unique TCR beta nucleotide sequences was sequenced per donor, of which approximately 18% were non-productive. HLA typing included class I and class II loci at four-digit resolution. The later analysis used no new phenotypic data to find candidate immune exposures, relying instead on TCR beta sequences and their occurrence across donors. To decide whether each TCR beta V gene segment behaved as functional or pseudogenic, an earlier analysis of some 600 of the donors relied on high-throughput TCR beta sequencing. On the study overall, not on this receptor specifically: Specific HLA alleles were associated with more than 15,000 TCR beta sequences at a false discovery rate of 0.05 in a later analysis. In this cohort, only TCR beta chains were sequenced, and detectable features were limited by the absence of alpha or paired-chain data. The sequencing pipeline was judged likely to have produced a cluster of highly shared sequence variants as a technical artifact. Across donors, most TCR sequences were observed very rarely, whereas some public TCRs were present in many individuals. In vitro tests confirmed that a few of the cytomegalovirus-associated TCR beta chains recognize cytomegalovirus antigens. A total of roughly 160 TCR beta chains were listed by the study as associated with cytomegalovirus. V-gene and J-gene trimming of TCR beta chains was associated with a missense DCLRE1C variant in a later genetic analysis, and the association was replicated in an independent cohort. Sequencing depth was assumed to be roughly uniform across donors in the presence/absence analyses, though that assumption may not hold. Seventeen rarely observed V segments, including chromosome 9 orphons, were excluded from the earlier analysis of approximately 500 of the donors because counts were too low. Linkage disequilibrium might explain the correlated functional status among segregating V segments, but an unknown experimental factor could not be ruled out. According to a later analysis, TCR association rates differed among HLA loci, with DRB1 alleles showing the most associated TCRs and HLA-C alleles showing the fewest. A further reported finding was that TCR beta sequences accurately predicted the HLA-A and HLA-B alleles for most subjects in the first cohort. HLA typing was unavailable for some donors at each locus, so association tests used only the typed subset. According to the authors, the approach could potentially be generalized to other disease states and immunological phenotypes. In an earlier analysis of more than 450 of the donors, most TCR beta V segments were observed in productive rearrangements about 87% or about 30% of the time, broadly matching IMGT annotations. When HLA alleles, especially DR and DQ, strongly co-occurred, TCR associations were difficult to assign to individual alleles. Some IMGT-functional V segments, including TRBV6-2 and TRBV6-3, could not be distinguished by the 87-base-pair reads and were therefore excluded. Immune exposure information for the cohort was limited to CMV serostatus. According to a later analysis, parvovirus B19, influenza, CMV and Epstein-Barr virus appeared linked to several top co-occurrence clusters. Compared with the approximately 670-donor mean, donors in an Asian-associated ancestry cluster had fewer N-insertions in productive TCRs, according to a later genetic analysis. The classifier was reported to diagnose cytomegalovirus status with high specificity and sensitivity in both the original cohort and the validation cohort. A later analysis found that HLA-associated TCR beta chains were more clonally expanded and had lower generation probabilities than equally common non-associated chains. A later analysis found that most CMV-associated TCR beta chains appeared HLA-restricted, with HLA associations seemingly driven largely by CMV exposure.

Comment on this clone: The target of this receptor is not known. Base qualities are missing; no much larger clone stands one base away.

The method behind the library was the immunoSEQ multiplex PCR assay. For the multiplex PCR, a mixture combining 60 forward primers for TCR Vbeta segments and 13 reverse primers for TCR Jbeta segments was used. Amplification of the CDR3 region of rearranged TCR beta genes was performed with a multiplex PCR assay on genomic DNA. Amplified TCR beta libraries were sequenced as 87-base-pair reads on the Illumina HiSeq System. The paper's data handling went like this. In a later analysis, some 80 million unique TCR beta chains were counted across the 500 to 850 repertoires, and roughly 10 million of these chains were shared by at least two donors. A nearest-neighbor algorithm error-corrected the raw reads and collapsed the reads into unique sequences, merging closely related sequences to remove PCR and sequencing errors. V, D and J gene segments were assigned by aligning CDR3 sequences to IMGT reference sequences. Each retained sequence needed at least a six-nucleotide match to both a V gene segment and a J gene segment. A rearrangement counted as productive if the CDR3 had no stop codons and remained in frame with V and J, and every other rearrangement counted as non-productive. CDR3 was defined according to IMGT convention as the region running from the second conserved V-encoded cysteine to the conserved J-encoded phenylalanine. The earlier analysis of 550 to 650 of the donors excluded any sequence lacking an unambiguous match to a single V gene segment. An earlier analysis of a few hundred of the donors classified V segments as functional when productive rearrangements were above 56.7% and as segregating when the standard deviation between donors was above 5%. A statistical classification framework was developed to diagnose cytomegalovirus status using the catalog of TCR beta chain sequences. V and J gene assignment, in a later analysis, came from comparing TCR nucleotide sequences with IMGT/GENE-DB human TR gene sequences. A later analysis assigned CDR3 sequences and most-parsimonious VDJ recombination scenarios with the TCRdist pipeline. In a later analysis, each TCR beta chain was defined by its CDR3 amino acid sequence together with its V-gene family, and reads without a unique V-gene family were excluded. To address suspected cross-contamination and a sequencing artifact, a later analysis removed around 590 highly shared, low-generation-probability nucleotide sequences. In a later analysis, a clonal expansion index for each public chain was calculated from normalized within-repertoire ranks of inferred template counts. In a later analysis, generation probabilities were computed with a VDJ recombination model fitted to out-of-frame rearrangements, and the resulting probabilities were checked against IGoR. A later analysis scored TCR-TCR, TCR-HLA and TCR-CMV co-occurrence with hypergeometric tests, applying a repertoire-size bias correction to TCR pairs. To estimate false discovery rates, a later analysis permuted the HLA or CMV assignments 20 times. In a later analysis, co-occurring TCRs were grouped with DBSCAN, and TCRdist sequence similarity was added when clustering was performed within HLA-allele-positive subsets. Repertoires with fewer than 30,000 or more than 120,000 public chains were left out of co-occurrence clustering, as were five repertoires with anomalous nucleotide sharing. The immuneACCESS repertoire file appears here via TCRdb, limited to in-frame rearrangements. These files lack a portion of the clones; in checked studies, under half of the deficit traces to unresolved V genes, and the cause of the others is not known. The D gene and trimming were derived from the DNA, and the V and J assignments and clone size from that table. The sample has roughly 180,000 clones on record, 70% to 80% of them singletons. Of the sample, 0.75% to 0.8% is held by the ten largest clones.

The cohort consisted of 600 to 750 healthy bone marrow donors. All cohort members were sampled while nominally healthy, although unrecorded immune exposures were likely present. The donor tested CMV seronegative, placing the donor among the approximately 400 seronegative members of the cohort. Every donor gave a peripheral blood sample, and the peripheral blood mononuclear cells from that sample were used for TCR beta sequencing. The Qiagen DNeasy Blood Extraction Kit was used to extract genomic DNA from the blood cell samples. The junction carries 14 bases between V and J, which are trimmed by 5 bases and 9 bases respectively. The CDR3 starts with the cysteine, ends with the phenylalanine, and has 12 residues. The CDR3 DNA has 36 bases and is translated from base 1. Taken from the germline V gene, the CDR1 and CDR2 loops are SGHAT and FQNNGV.

The TCR sequence derives from a female donor in good health and CMV-seronegative. The V and J segments used are TRBV11-2 and TRBJ2-7; a tentative D call is TRBD2 (5 bases match). The sample was PBMCs. The DNA sequence is given as TGTGCCAGCAGCCTGCCTGTCGGGGTGCAGTACTTC. This yields the protein CASSLPVGVQYF.